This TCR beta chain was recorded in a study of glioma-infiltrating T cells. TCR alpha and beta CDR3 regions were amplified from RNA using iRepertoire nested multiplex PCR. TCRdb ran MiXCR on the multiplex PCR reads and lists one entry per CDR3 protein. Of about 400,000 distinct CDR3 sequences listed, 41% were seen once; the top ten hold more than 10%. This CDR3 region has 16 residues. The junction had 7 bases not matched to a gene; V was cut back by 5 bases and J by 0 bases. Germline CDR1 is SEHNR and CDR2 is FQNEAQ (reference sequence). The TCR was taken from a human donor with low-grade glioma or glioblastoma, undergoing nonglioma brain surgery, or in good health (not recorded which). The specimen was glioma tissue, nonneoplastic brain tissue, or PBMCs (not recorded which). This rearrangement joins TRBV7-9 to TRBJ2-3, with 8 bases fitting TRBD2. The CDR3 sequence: CASSPRLATSTDTQYF. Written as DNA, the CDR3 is TGTGCCAGCAGCCCCCGACTAGCGACTAGCACAGATACGCAGTATTTT.